Listed below are T cell receptor beta chains from one sample, sequenced in a study of shared clonotypes between healthy human individuals. Profiled with immunoSEQ multiplex PCR; TCRdb holds only in-frame clones, not every one. Of about 490,000 clones in the sample, 75% to 85% were seen once. What was sequenced was PBMCs. The origin of the receptors is a woman in her forties in good health. Some clones in this sample may be carry-over from other donors' samples. Each CDR3 is given with its conserved first and last residue. The D gene is left open where the match is weak.

v_call d_call cdr3_aa
TRBV14 TRBD2 CASSPDLAGWNEQFF
TRBV27 NA CASSLRETDTQYF
TRBV27 TRBD1 CASSLAGGPYEQYF
TRBV2 TRBD2 CASRTSGEFYEQYF
TRBV4-1 NA CASSQDTRDYEQYF
TRBV9 TRBD2 CASSAGGLAVYEQYF
TRBV30 NA CAWSVSNQPQHF
TRBV27 NA CASSLRLVSNEQYF
TRBV27 TRBD2 CASSLAGDFYEQYF
TRBV28 NA CASSKPLGGWTEAFF